This T cell receptor (beta chain) was profiled in a study of PD-1 blockade in classical Hodgkin lymphoma. The study, taken as a whole, reports: Partial responders and progressors had significantly lower baseline TCR diversity.

In the case of this clone: Its antigen is not identified.

Germline CDR1 MNHEY, CDR2 SMNVEV (reference sequence). The CDR3 runs 15 residues. Trimming took off 2 bases at V and 5 bases at J, with 15 bases between the two ends. Time point described: cycle 4 day 1 (C4D1), after 6 weeks of nivolumab. All the patients suffered relapse after autologous stem cell transplantation, and brentuximab vedotin exposure differed. Clones were sequenced by immunoSEQ multiplex PCR, and TCRdb holds only the in-frame ones, with some missing. This sample yields around 25,000 clones, of which about 72% are seen a single time; roughly 3.5% belongs to the top ten. The chain links TRBV27 to TRBJ2-5; the D gene is possibly TRBD1 (6 bases). This specimen consisted of peripheral blood mononuclear cells (PBMCs), obtained before the fourth cycle of nivolumab. The sequence was collected from a human donor with classical Hodgkin lymphoma. The CDR3 nucleotides are TGTGCCAGCAGTTTAAGAGAGGGGGTCGGGGAGACCCAGTACTTC. This translates into CASSLREGVGETQYF.